A single sample gave rise to the 2 T cell receptor beta chains below, sequenced in a study of PD-1 blockade in classical Hodgkin lymphoma. Every single patient, without exception, relapsed after autologous stem cell transplantation, and brentuximab vedotin exposure varied. Profiled with immunoSEQ multiplex PCR; TCRdb holds only in-frame clones, not every one. The table shows 9,500 to 13,000 clones, with about 79% occurring only once. Sequences were derived from peripheral blood mononuclear cells (PBMCs), sampled at baseline. These receptors were taken from a human donor with classical Hodgkin lymphoma.

This sequence joins TRBV6-6 and TRBJ2-2; D uncertain. Trimming removed 5 bases at V and 1 base at J, with 14 bases between. The CDR3 consists of 16 residues. CDR1 is MNHNY and CDR2 is SVGAGI in the germline V gene (reference sequence). In DNA form, the CDR3 reads TGTGCCAGCAGTCCCCTCCGGTGGCAGAACACCGGGGAGCTGTTTTTT. It encodes CASSPLRWQNTGELFF.

This sequence joins TRBV6-6 and TRBJ2-3, with D perhaps TRBD1 (7 bases). Germline V gene lookup returns CDR1 MNHNY and CDR2 SVGAGI (reference sequence). V lost 0 bases and J lost 5, with 15 bases in between. The CDR3 is 16 residues long. The CDR3 loop reads CASSYSRQGGIDTQYF. The DNA for the CDR3 is TGTGCCAGCAGTTACTCGAGGCAGGGGGGAATAGATACGCAGTATTTT.